What follows are 27 T cell receptor beta chains derived from one specimen sequenced in a study of blood T cell repertoires in COVID-19. Clones were read by immunoSEQ multiplex PCR, and TCRdb kept only the in-frame ones, dropping some. The sample carries approximately 90,000 clones, approximately 86% recorded once. The source material was peripheral blood. The receptors originated from a man at least 80 years old with active or convalescent COVID-19.

This sequence joins TRBV6-5 and TRBJ1-3; possibly TRBD1 for D (6 bases). The CDR3 contains 14 residues. Germline CDR1 reads MNHEY; CDR2 reads SVGAGI. Trimming took 7 bases from V and 1 from J, leaving 11 bases between them. The CDR3 loop reads CASTGTRSGNTIYF. The CDR3 DNA reads as TGTGCCAGCACAGGGACAAGGTCTGGAAACACCATATATTTT.

The chain couples TRBV28 to TRBJ2-6, with 10 bases identical to TRBD1. Per the germline V gene, CDR1 is MDHEN and CDR2 is SYDVKM. This CDR3 is 17 amino acids long. Unmatched junction bases numbered 7, after V lost 5 bases and J lost 3 bases. The CDR3: CASSPPGQGYGANVLTF. CDR3 DNA sequence: TGTGCCAGCAGTCCCCCGGGACAGGGGTATGGGGCCAACGTCCTGACTTTC.

This chain joins TRBV25-1 and TRBJ2-1; possibly TRBD1 for D (5 bases). Trimming pared 4 bases from V and 5 bases from J, leaving 18 bases between. Per the germline V gene, CDR1 is MGHDK and CDR2 is SYGVNS. This CDR3 is built from 16 residues. The CDR3 reads CASSGLDKGLHNEQFF. The CDR3 DNA follows: TGTGCCAGCAGTGGACTCGACAAGGGGCTTCACAATGAGCAGTTCTTC.

CDR3 region: CASSEHGGSSYNEQFF. The CDR3 bases are TGTGCCAGCAGTGAACATGGGGGGTCAAGCTACAATGAGCAGTTCTTC. The V call is TRBV6-1, the J call TRBJ2-1; TRBD2 might be the D (6 bases). The CDR3 totals 16 residues. V dropped 2 bases and J dropped 3 bases, with 14 bases sitting between them. In germline, CDR1 is MNHNS, CDR2 SASEGT.

The chain uses TRBV7-2 and TRBJ1-2, with a tentative D call TRBD1 (6 bases). Trimming took off 6 bases at V and 8 bases at J, with 13 bases between the two ends. CDR3 size: 12 residues. Germline CDR1 and CDR2: SGHTA and FQGNSA. CDR3 in amino acids: CASRQTGQGYTF. DNA of the CDR3: TGTGCCAGCAGGCAGACAGGACAGGGCTACACCTTC.

The chain has TRBV23-1 and TRBJ1-1; 8 bases line up with TRBD1. TRBV23-1 is labeled an ORF, and its function is uncertain. The CDR3 is made up of 17 amino acids. V lost 0 bases and J lost 2; bases outside the gene matches: 8. CDR3 sequence: CASSQSIGQGANTEAFF. The CDR3 region has the DNA TGCGCCAGCAGTCAATCGATAGGGCAGGGGGCCAACACTGAAGCTTTCTTT.

The rearrangement joins TRBV5-4 to TRBJ2-3, with D unresolved. The V gene lost 1 base and the J gene lost 4 bases, with 4 bases spanning the gap. From germline, CDR1 is SGHNT and CDR2 YYREEE (reference sequence). CDR3 length: 12 amino acids. CDR3 residues: CASSLLADTQYF. For the CDR3, the DNA is TGTGCCAGCAGCTTGCTCGCAGATACGCAGTATTTT.

The genes are TRBV27 and TRBJ2-6; maybe TRBD1 (6 bases). V was trimmed by 1 base and J by 0 bases, leaving 13 bases between them. Germline V gives CDR1 MNHEY, CDR2 SMNVEV (reference sequence). The CDR3 is 18 amino acids. The CDR3 DNA reads TGTGCCAGCAGTTTATACATGGGGGCCGCCTCTGGGGCCAACGTCCTGACTTTC. Its protein product is CASSLYMGAASGANVLTF.

The chain links TRBV19 to TRBJ2-5; 9 bases fit TRBD1. The CDR3 runs 15 residues. V trimming: 6 bases; J trimming: 8 bases; junction bases outside the gene matches: 13. CDR1 LNHDA and CDR2 SQIVND come from the germline V gene (reference sequence). CDR3 loop: CASSSTGGPPSTQYF. In DNA form, the CDR3 reads TGTGCCAGTAGCTCGACAGGGGGACCGCCAAGTACCCAGTACTTC.

This chain joins TRBV15 and TRBJ2-7; D uncertain. This CDR3 region has 12 residues. Germline CDR1 and CDR2: LNHNV and YYDKDF (reference sequence). Trimming left V 1 base short and J 6 bases short, with 7 bases between. CDR3: CATSRGNIEQYF. For the CDR3, the DNA is TGTGCCACCAGCAGAGGAAACATCGAGCAGTACTTC.

The V call is TRBV28, the J call TRBJ1-3; 9 bases line up with TRBD1. Germline V gives CDR1 MDHEN, CDR2 SYDVKM. The ends lost 6 bases at V and 7 bases at J; junction bases unmatched: 7. CDR3 size: 14 residues. In DNA form, the CDR3 reads TGTGCCAGCAGGCCGCCGGGACAGGGCAACACCATATATTTT. Translated, it gives CASRPPGQGNTIYF.

The chain joins TRBV10-3 to TRBJ1-1; a weak D match, TRBD1 (6 bases). CDR1 and CDR2 (germline): ENHRY, SYGVKD. The germline V and J ends were trimmed by 8 bases and 6 bases, with 16 bases remaining between them. The CDR3 extends over 13 amino acids. CDR3 sequence: CAIAPGGAPEAFF. The DNA for the CDR3 is TGTGCCATCGCCCCCGGGGGGGCCCCTGAAGCTTTCTTT.

The rearrangement links TRBV9 to TRBJ2-1, with D possibly being TRBD2 (6 bases). CDR1 is SGDLS and CDR2 is YYNGEE in the germline V gene. This CDR3 contains 15 residues. V was clipped by 0 bases and J by 3 bases, with 10 bases between them. The CDR3 DNA is TGTGCCAGCAGCGTAGCCCCGACTAGCTACAATGAGCAGTTCTTC. This sequence encodes CASSVAPTSYNEQFF.

This rearrangement joins TRBV6-2 or TRBV6-3 to TRBJ2-7; D is possibly TRBD1 (5 bases). Germline V gene sequence: CDR1 MNHEY, CDR2 SVGEGT. The CDR3 has 14 amino acids. Trimming took off 2 bases at V and 0 bases at J, with 8 bases between the two ends. The CDR3 bases are TGTGCCAGCAGTTACAGGGGTAGCTCCTACGAGCAGTACTTC. Amino acid sequence: CASSYRGSSYEQYF.

The sample holds one count of this clone. This rearrangement joins TRBV3-1 (or the pseudogene TRBV3-2) to TRBJ2-5, with D perhaps TRBD1 (6 bases). Germline assignment: CDR1 LGHDT and CDR2 YNNKEL (reference sequence). This CDR3 is 15 amino acids long. Trimming removed 1 base at V and 2 bases at J, with 11 bases between. In nucleotides, the CDR3 is TGTGCCAGCAGCCAAGGTACAGGGAAACAAGAGACCCAGTACTTC. Translated: CASSQGTGKQETQYF.

This chain connects TRBV6-5 to TRBJ2-1; D gene unclear. There are 14 residues in the CDR3. V dropped 8 bases and J dropped 4 bases, with 15 bases sitting between them. Germline V gene sequence: CDR1 MNHEY, CDR2 SVGAGI. The chain's CDR3 is CASSRSNKYNEQFF. CDR3 in DNA: TGTGCCAGCTCCAGGTCAAACAAGTACAATGAGCAGTTCTTC.

The rearrangement uses TRBV7-9 and TRBJ2-7, with 8 bases lining up with TRBD1. The germline V gene encodes CDR1 SEHNR and CDR2 FQNEAQ (reference sequence). The trim removed 5 bases at V and 1 base at J, leaving 7 bases unmatched. The CDR3 contains 15 residues. The CDR3 reads CASSPRDRPSYEQYF. CDR3 bases: TGTGCCAGCAGCCCCCGGGACAGGCCTTCCTACGAGCAGTACTTC.

This chain uses TRBV25-1 with TRBJ2-7; 8 nucleotides match TRBD1. Germline V gene data show CDR1 as MGHDK and CDR2 as SYGVNS. The CDR3 runs to 13 residues. J was trimmed by 5 bases and V by 7 bases; bases with no gene match: 7. The CDR3 here is CASTGDRLHEQYF. CDR3 bases: TGTGCCAGCACCGGGGACAGGCTCCACGAGCAGTACTTC.

This rearrangement joins TRBV2 to TRBJ2-2; the D gene is possibly TRBD2 (5 bases). The V gene lost 7 bases and the J gene lost 7 bases, with 13 bases spanning the gap. Germline-derived CDR1 and CDR2 are SNHLY and FYNNEI. The CDR3 has 13 residues. The CDR3 coding sequence is TGTGCCAGCACTCGGTTCGGGGACGGGGAGCTGTTTTTT. Amino acids: CASTRFGDGELFF.

This clone was counted a few times. V gene TRBV19 combines with J gene TRBJ2-3, with D possibly matching TRBD2 (6 bases). Germline CDR1 and CDR2: LNHDA and SQIVND (reference sequence). The V and J ends lost 3 bases and 4 bases respectively, with 17 bases between them. CDR3 length: 16 residues. CDR3: CASSIGRGALADTQYF. For the CDR3, the DNA is TGTGCCAGTAGTATCGGGCGCGGGGCACTGGCAGATACGCAGTATTTT.

V gene TRBV4-2 combines with J gene TRBJ1-4; D perhaps matches TRBD1 (6 bases). V gave up 2 bases and J gave up 8 bases, with 18 bases separating them. Germline V lookup: CDR1 LGHNA, CDR2 YNFKEQ. The CDR3 consists of 16 residues. The CDR3 nucleotides are TGTGCCAGCAGCCAACCCCGGGTAGGGGGTGGGGAAAAACTGTTTTTT. Amino acids: CASSQPRVGGGEKLFF.

The chain employs TRBV11-2 and TRBJ1-1; weak D call: TRBD1 (5 bases). This CDR3 spans 15 amino acids. The V gene's germline CDR1 is SGHAT and CDR2 FQNNGV. V dropped 0 bases and J dropped 3 bases, with 11 bases sitting between them. The CDR3 is CASSLDRSRDTEAFF. CDR3 nucleotide sequence: TGTGCCAGCAGCTTAGATCGATCCAGGGACACTGAAGCTTTCTTT.

The chain combines TRBV4-3 with TRBJ1-6; D call uncertain. Trimming took 1 base from V and 5 from J, leaving 9 bases between them. The germline V gene encodes CDR1 LGHNA and CDR2 YSLEER. The CDR3 extends over 15 amino acids. The CDR3 sequence is CASSQVWQNNSPLHF. CDR3 coding DNA: TGCGCCAGCAGCCAAGTGTGGCAGAATAATTCACCCCTCCACTTT.

J is TRBJ2-7 and V is TRBV2; D remains ambiguous. The CDR3 runs to 13 residues. The V end lost 2 bases, the J end lost 1 base, and 6 bases lay between the germline ends. Germline V gives CDR1 SNHLY, CDR2 FYNNEI. CDR3 amino acids: CASSEPTSYEQYF. Here the CDR3 DNA reads TGTGCCAGCAGTGAACCTACTTCCTACGAGCAGTACTTC.

This clone has only a few counts. This chain links TRBV7-9 with TRBJ1-4, with 10 bases aligning to TRBD1. Germline V gene sequence: CDR1 SEHNR, CDR2 FQNEAQ (reference sequence). The CDR3 contains 17 residues. V shed 2 bases and J 8 bases; nucleotides not matched to a gene: 11. DNA of the CDR3: TGTGCCAGCAGCTTATCTTATGGGGACAGGGGTAACGAAAAACTGTTTTTT. It encodes CASSLSYGDRGNEKLFF.

The chain employs TRBV6-5 and TRBJ2-1; perhaps TRBD1 as D (5 bases). Germline-derived CDR1 and CDR2 are MNHEY and SVGAGI. The CDR3 is 15 amino acids. V lost 2 bases and J lost 6, with 14 bases in between. The CDR3 loop is CASSYGAFGVNEQFF. For the CDR3, the DNA is TGTGCCAGCAGTTACGGGGCGTTTGGGGTCAATGAGCAGTTCTTC.

The J gene is TRBJ2-5, the V gene TRBV18, with 9 bases that match TRBD2. Germline V gene data show CDR1 as KGHSH and CDR2 as LQKENI. The CDR3 totals 16 residues. V was pared by 0 bases and J by 2 bases, with 4 bases of the junction left unmatched. CDR3 residues: CASSPPNSGRQETQYF. CDR3 DNA: TGTGCCAGCTCACCACCGAATAGCGGGAGACAAGAGACCCAGTACTTC.